This section outlines one TCR beta chain sequence together with its context. The data derive from a study of blood T cell repertoires in COVID-19. Measured with immunoSEQ multiplex PCR; TCRdb has only the in-frame clones, and not every one. The table lists 200,000 to 300,000 clones, approximately 86% of them singletons. With 4 bases clipped from V and 7 bases from J, the junction kept 11 bases outside the gene matches. This CDR3 comprises 16 residues. Germline lookup yields CDR1 LGHNA and CDR2 YNFKEQ. The receptor's source is a man under 40 with active or convalescent COVID-19. The chain recombines TRBV4-2 with TRBJ2-3, with TRBD2 matching 10 bases. The source material was peripheral blood. The CDR3 DNA sequence: TGTGCCAGCAGCCGAGAGCCTAGCGGGGGATTTAATACGCAGTATTTT. Residues: CASSREPSGGFNTQYF.